Listed below are T cell receptor beta chains from one sample, sequenced in a study of blood T cell repertoires in COVID-19. Some clones are missing from TCRdb's copy, which holds only in-frame ones; the method was immunoSEQ multiplex PCR. The sample includes over 100,000 clones, roughly 69% of them seen just once. Specimen: peripheral blood. The source is a woman aged 70-85 years with acute or convalescent COVID-19. The CDR3 runs from the conserved cysteine through the conserved F or W. Clone sizes are given selectively: once, few, many, or a class where the clone is expanded.

j_gene: TRBJ2-7; v_gene: TRBV5-5; abundance: -; CDR3aa: CASSLGHSYEQYF
j_gene: TRBJ2-3; v_gene: TRBV3-1/TRBV3-2; abundance: -; CDR3aa: CASSQDMGAGGRDTQYF
j_gene: TRBJ2-1; v_gene: TRBV7-3; abundance: few; CDR3aa: CASSLSGFDEQFF
j_gene: TRBJ2-7; v_gene: TRBV25-1; abundance: many; CDR3aa: CASTTTGPPYEQYF
j_gene: TRBJ2-6; v_gene: TRBV4-2; abundance: -; CDR3aa: CASSQQGGAGANVLTF
j_gene: TRBJ1-4; v_gene: TRBV7-8; abundance: few; CDR3aa: CASSPAEHATNEKLFF
j_gene: TRBJ1-4; v_gene: TRBV4-1; abundance: -; CDR3aa: CASSQWDRGNEKLFF
j_gene: TRBJ2-3; v_gene: TRBV5-1; abundance: -; CDR3aa: CASRSGTSTDTQYF
j_gene: TRBJ2-5; v_gene: TRBV2; abundance: -; CDR3aa: CASKTGLKETQYF
j_gene: TRBJ1-2; v_gene: TRBV12-3/TRBV12-4; abundance: -; CDR3aa: CASSLTGIYGYTF
j_gene: TRBJ1-1; v_gene: TRBV23-1; abundance: -; CDR3aa: CASSPNRGLNTEAFF
j_gene: TRBJ2-3; v_gene: TRBV11-2; abundance: -; CDR3aa: CASSLRADTQYF
j_gene: TRBJ1-1; v_gene: TRBV6-5; abundance: -; CDR3aa: CASSYLEGNTEAFF
j_gene: TRBJ2-1; v_gene: TRBV4-1; abundance: few; CDR3aa: CASSQEAALKRGYNEQFF
j_gene: TRBJ1-2; v_gene: TRBV28; abundance: many; CDR3aa: CASSPYSDGVGYTF
j_gene: TRBJ2-2; v_gene: TRBV9; abundance: few; CDR3aa: CASSVGGIGTGELFF
j_gene: TRBJ1-2; v_gene: TRBV3-1/TRBV3-2; abundance: few; CDR3aa: CASSQGVRGANYGYTF
j_gene: TRBJ2-5; v_gene: TRBV12-5; abundance: -; CDR3aa: CASGFTFQETQYF
j_gene: TRBJ2-7; v_gene: TRBV4-1; abundance: -; CDR3aa: CASSQENRDTYEQYF
j_gene: TRBJ2-7; v_gene: TRBV9; abundance: -; CDR3aa: CASSVSWTGGLDEQYF
j_gene: TRBJ2-7; v_gene: TRBV29-1; abundance: many; CDR3aa: CSVDAGSHEQYF
j_gene: TRBJ2-7; v_gene: TRBV6-6; abundance: -; CDR3aa: CASTIGQDASYEQYF
j_gene: TRBJ1-3; v_gene: TRBV7-2; abundance: -; CDR3aa: CASSLGSSGNTIYF
j_gene: TRBJ1-1; v_gene: TRBV27; abundance: -; CDR3aa: CASRGQARVEAFF
j_gene: TRBJ2-1; v_gene: TRBV3-1/TRBV3-2; abundance: many; CDR3aa: CASSQVELAEQFF